A selection of T cell receptor beta chains follows, all from one sample in a study of blood T cell repertoires in COVID-19. The repertoire was sequenced with immunoSEQ multiplex PCR; TCRdb's copy has only in-frame clones and lacks some. The sample has about 180,000 clones; roughly 88% are singletons. Sequencing input: PBMCs or T cells enriched from blood (not recorded which). These receptor sequences come from a man aged 50 or older who had recovered from COVID-19. The CDR3 runs from the conserved cysteine through the conserved F or W. A D gene is named only where the DNA matches it firmly. Not all rows give a size; the values are once, few, many and, for expanded clones, a class.

d_gene: TRBD1; abundance: -; j_gene: TRBJ1-3; v_gene: TRBV25-1; CDR3aa: CASRGQNSGNTIYF; CDR3nt: TGTGCCAGCAGGGGACAGAACTCTGGAAACACCATATATTTT
d_gene: -; abundance: -; j_gene: TRBJ2-2; v_gene: TRBV3-1/TRBV3-2; CDR3aa: CASTMGRATGELFF; CDR3nt: TGTGCCAGCACCATGGGGCGAGCGACCGGGGAGCTGTTTTTT
d_gene: -; abundance: -; j_gene: TRBJ1-5; v_gene: TRBV25-1; CDR3aa: CASSQGRLGNQPQHF; CDR3nt: TGTGCCAGCAGCCAGGGGAGATTGGGCAATCAGCCCCAGCATTTT
d_gene: -; abundance: -; j_gene: TRBJ1-1; v_gene: TRBV5-4; CDR3aa: CASSSRYTEAFF; CDR3nt: TGTGCCAGCAGCTCGCGGTACACTGAAGCTTTCTTT
d_gene: -; abundance: -; j_gene: TRBJ1-1; v_gene: TRBV30; CDR3aa: CACFRVRAFF; CDR3nt: TGTGCCTGTTTCAGGGTGAGGGCTTTCTTT
d_gene: TRBD1; abundance: -; j_gene: TRBJ1-1; v_gene: TRBV9; CDR3aa: CASSARQGPLDTEAFF; CDR3nt: TGTGCCAGCAGCGCGCGACAGGGCCCGTTGGACACTGAAGCTTTCTTT
d_gene: TRBD1; abundance: -; j_gene: TRBJ1-2; v_gene: TRBV6-1; CDR3aa: CASSASLLGQGSGYTF; CDR3nt: TGTGCCAGCAGTGCGTCACTCCTCGGACAGGGTAGCGGCTACACCTTC
d_gene: -; abundance: -; j_gene: TRBJ2-2; v_gene: TRBV10-3; CDR3aa: CAIGEAREDGTGELFF; CDR3nt: TGTGCCATCGGAGAGGCCAGGGAGGATGGGACCGGGGAGCTGTTTTTT
d_gene: -; abundance: -; j_gene: TRBJ2-2; v_gene: TRBV6-5; CDR3aa: CASTRQTINTGELFF; CDR3nt: TGTGCCAGCACCCGACAGACCATAAACACCGGGGAGCTGTTTTTT
d_gene: -; abundance: -; j_gene: TRBJ2-5; v_gene: TRBV11-3; CDR3aa: CASSLNQGSEQYF; CDR3nt: TGTGCCAGCAGTTTAAACCAGGGTTCGGAGCAGTACTTC
d_gene: -; abundance: -; j_gene: TRBJ2-1; v_gene: TRBV5-1; CDR3aa: CASSLLSGSYNEQFF; CDR3nt: TGCGCCAGCAGCTTGTTATCAGGGTCCTACAATGAGCAGTTCTTC
d_gene: -; abundance: -; j_gene: TRBJ2-7; v_gene: TRBV19; CDR3aa: CASSHQTSQNPYEQYF; CDR3nt: TGTGCCAGTAGTCACCAGACTAGTCAGAATCCCTACGAGCAGTACTTC
d_gene: TRBD1; abundance: once; j_gene: TRBJ1-3; v_gene: TRBV28; CDR3aa: CASLRRTGGNTIYF; CDR3nt: TGTGCCAGCCTCCGCCGGACAGGGGGAAACACCATATATTTT
d_gene: -; abundance: -; j_gene: TRBJ2-6; v_gene: TRBV7-9; CDR3aa: CASSFRRGSSGANVLTF; CDR3nt: TGTGCCAGCAGCTTCCGAAGAGGAAGCTCTGGGGCCAACGTCCTGACTTTC
d_gene: TRBD1; abundance: -; j_gene: TRBJ1-4; v_gene: TRBV3-1/TRBV3-2; CDR3aa: CASSQRQGTTNEKLFF; CDR3nt: TGTGCCAGCAGCCAGCGACAGGGAACAACTAATGAAAAACTGTTTTTT
d_gene: -; abundance: few; j_gene: TRBJ2-3; v_gene: TRBV28; CDR3aa: CASSPILAGNADTQYF; CDR3nt: TGTGCCAGCAGCCCTATTTTGGCGGGGAATGCGGATACGCAGTATTTT
d_gene: TRBD2; abundance: -; j_gene: TRBJ2-1; v_gene: TRBV19; CDR3aa: CASSTGSGGPRGDEQFF; CDR3nt: TGTGCCAGTAGTACCGGGAGCGGGGGGCCCCGCGGCGATGAGCAGTTCTTC
d_gene: TRBD1; abundance: few; j_gene: TRBJ2-7; v_gene: TRBV7-9; CDR3aa: CASSLYETGLHEQYF; CDR3nt: TGTGCCAGCAGCTTATATGAGACAGGGCTTCACGAGCAGTACTTC
d_gene: -; abundance: -; j_gene: TRBJ2-7; v_gene: TRBV15; CDR3aa: CATSRGDRNTYEQYF; CDR3nt: TGTGCCACCAGCAGAGGTGACAGGAACACCTACGAGCAGTACTTC
d_gene: TRBD1; abundance: -; j_gene: TRBJ1-2; v_gene: TRBV5-1; CDR3aa: CASSQDRVYGYTF; CDR3nt: TGCGCCAGCAGCCAGGACAGGGTCTATGGCTACACCTTC
d_gene: -; abundance: -; j_gene: TRBJ2-1; v_gene: TRBV24-1; CDR3aa: CATSDRRTGFSYNEQFF; CDR3nt: TGTGCCACCAGTGACCGACGGACGGGATTCTCCTACAATGAGCAGTTCTTC
d_gene: TRBD1; abundance: -; j_gene: TRBJ1-2; v_gene: TRBV6-5; CDR3aa: CASSIAGQIYTF; CDR3nt: TGTGCCAGCAGTATCGCGGGACAGATATACACCTTC
d_gene: -; abundance: -; j_gene: TRBJ2-2; v_gene: TRBV3-1/TRBV3-2; CDR3aa: CASSQVGGDRLGELFF; CDR3nt: TGTGCCAGCAGCCAAGTAGGAGGGGATCGGTTAGGGGAGCTGTTTTTT
d_gene: -; abundance: -; j_gene: TRBJ1-5; v_gene: TRBV6-5; CDR3aa: CASSRTASNQPQHF; CDR3nt: TGTGCCAGCAGCCGGACAGCTAGCAATCAGCCCCAGCATTTT
d_gene: TRBD1; abundance: -; j_gene: TRBJ1-2; v_gene: TRBV5-5; CDR3aa: CASSWGQGDVYGYTF; CDR3nt: TGTGCCAGCAGCTGGGGACAGGGGGACGTCTATGGCTACACCTTC
d_gene: TRBD1; abundance: once; j_gene: TRBJ1-1; v_gene: TRBV11-2; CDR3aa: CATLDRGVGNTEAFF; CDR3nt: TGTGCCACTTTGGACAGGGGTGTTGGGAACACTGAAGCTTTCTTT
d_gene: -; abundance: -; j_gene: TRBJ1-1; v_gene: TRBV28; CDR3aa: CASTHQANTEAFF; CDR3nt: TGTGCCAGCACCCACCAAGCTAACACTGAAGCTTTCTTT
d_gene: -; abundance: -; j_gene: TRBJ1-2; v_gene: TRBV7-8; CDR3aa: CASSLLGATYGYTF; CDR3nt: TGTGCCAGCAGCTTACTAGGGGCGACTTATGGCTACACCTTC
d_gene: TRBD1; abundance: -; j_gene: TRBJ1-1; v_gene: TRBV5-1; CDR3aa: CASCRDRWENTEAFF; CDR3nt: TGCGCCAGCTGTCGGGACAGGTGGGAGAACACTGAAGCTTTCTTT
d_gene: -; abundance: -; j_gene: TRBJ2-7; v_gene: TRBV7-9; CDR3aa: CASSLPATVGTPHEQYF; CDR3nt: TGTGCCAGCAGCCTTCCGGCTACCGTCGGGACTCCCCACGAGCAGTACTTC
d_gene: -; abundance: -; j_gene: TRBJ1-5; v_gene: TRBV12-3/TRBV12-4; CDR3aa: CASSFGSNQPQHF; CDR3nt: TGTGCCAGCAGTTTTGGCAGCAATCAGCCCCAGCATTTT
d_gene: -; abundance: -; j_gene: TRBJ2-3; v_gene: TRBV5-1; CDR3aa: CASSTGTVLLAGRSDTQYF; CDR3nt: TGCGCCAGCAGCACCGGGACAGTTTTACTAGCTGGGAGGAGCGATACGCAGTATTTT
d_gene: -; abundance: -; j_gene: TRBJ1-3; v_gene: TRBV5-6; CDR3aa: CASSNRPGFFTLSGNTIYF; CDR3nt: TGTGCCAGCAGCAACCGGCCAGGCTTTTTTACCCTATCTGGAAACACCATATATTTT
d_gene: -; abundance: -; j_gene: TRBJ2-3; v_gene: TRBV6-5; CDR3aa: CASTGGESTDTQYF; CDR3nt: TGTGCCAGCACCGGGGGAGAGAGCACAGATACGCAGTATTTT
d_gene: TRBD1; abundance: -; j_gene: TRBJ1-2; v_gene: TRBV5-1; CDR3aa: CASSLAGQGHTF; CDR3nt: TGCGCCAGCAGCTTGGCGGGACAGGGGCACACCTTC
d_gene: TRBD1; abundance: -; j_gene: TRBJ1-3; v_gene: TRBV6-5; CDR3aa: CASTVDRVSGNTIYF; CDR3nt: TGTGCCAGCACGGTGGACAGGGTCTCTGGAAACACCATATATTTT
d_gene: TRBD1; abundance: -; j_gene: TRBJ1-1; v_gene: TRBV24-1; CDR3aa: CATRRDSITEAFF; CDR3nt: TGTGCCACCCGCCGGGACAGTATCACTGAAGCTTTCTTT
d_gene: -; abundance: -; j_gene: TRBJ2-1; v_gene: TRBV28; CDR3aa: CASSFAGQLNNEQFF; CDR3nt: TGTGCCAGCAGTTTCGCCGGACAGCTTAACAATGAGCAGTTCTTC
d_gene: TRBD1; abundance: -; j_gene: TRBJ2-1; v_gene: TRBV7-2; CDR3aa: CASSLGTGVLNEQFF; CDR3nt: TGTGCCAGCAGCTTAGGGACAGGGGTTCTCAATGAGCAGTTCTTC
d_gene: TRBD2; abundance: -; j_gene: TRBJ2-7; v_gene: TRBV4-2; CDR3aa: CASSQVVGLGLHEQYF; CDR3nt: TGTGCCAGCAGCCAAGTTGTAGGACTAGGACTCCACGAGCAGTACTTC
d_gene: TRBD1; abundance: -; j_gene: TRBJ1-2; v_gene: TRBV7-9; CDR3aa: CASSPDRGSYGYTF; CDR3nt: TGTGCCAGCAGCCCGGACAGGGGGAGCTATGGCTACACCTTC
d_gene: -; abundance: -; j_gene: TRBJ1-2; v_gene: TRBV29-1; CDR3aa: CSVYQGNGCTF; CDR3nt: TGCAGCGTTTATCAGGGGAATGGCTGCACCTTC
d_gene: TRBD1; abundance: -; j_gene: TRBJ1-6; v_gene: TRBV5-1; CDR3aa: CASSLAGQRDRNYNSPLHF; CDR3nt: TGCGCCAGCAGCCTAGCGGGACAGAGAGACAGGAACTATAATTCACCCCTCCACTTT
d_gene: -; abundance: -; j_gene: TRBJ1-1; v_gene: TRBV7-2; CDR3aa: CASSLIGSTEAFF; CDR3nt: TGTGCCAGCAGCTTAATCGGTTCGACTGAAGCTTTCTTT
d_gene: -; abundance: -; j_gene: TRBJ1-2; v_gene: TRBV7-2; CDR3aa: CASSLVPQGSGYTF; CDR3nt: TGTGCCAGCAGCTTAGTCCCCCAGGGGTCTGGCTACACCTTC
d_gene: TRBD1; abundance: few; j_gene: TRBJ2-1; v_gene: TRBV27; CDR3aa: CASTFRQGFNNEQFF; CDR3nt: TGTGCCAGCACCTTTCGACAGGGGTTTAACAATGAGCAGTTCTTC
d_gene: -; abundance: once; j_gene: TRBJ2-3; v_gene: TRBV5-1; CDR3aa: CASSLQGGDLTDTQYF; CDR3nt: TGCGCCAGCAGCTTGCAGGGGGGTGATTTAACAGATACGCAGTATTTT
d_gene: -; abundance: -; j_gene: TRBJ1-3; v_gene: TRBV9; CDR3aa: CASSVDSSSGNTIYF; CDR3nt: TGTGCCAGCAGCGTAGATAGCAGCTCTGGAAACACCATATATTTT
d_gene: TRBD1; abundance: once; j_gene: TRBJ1-5; v_gene: TRBV6-5; CDR3aa: CASSSGGSGNQPQHF; CDR3nt: TGTGCCAGCAGTTCAGGGGGCTCAGGCAATCAGCCCCAGCATTTT
d_gene: -; abundance: -; j_gene: TRBJ2-3; v_gene: TRBV18; CDR3aa: CASSPSPPDTQYF; CDR3nt: TGTGCCAGCTCACCAAGCCCCCCAGATACGCAGTATTTT